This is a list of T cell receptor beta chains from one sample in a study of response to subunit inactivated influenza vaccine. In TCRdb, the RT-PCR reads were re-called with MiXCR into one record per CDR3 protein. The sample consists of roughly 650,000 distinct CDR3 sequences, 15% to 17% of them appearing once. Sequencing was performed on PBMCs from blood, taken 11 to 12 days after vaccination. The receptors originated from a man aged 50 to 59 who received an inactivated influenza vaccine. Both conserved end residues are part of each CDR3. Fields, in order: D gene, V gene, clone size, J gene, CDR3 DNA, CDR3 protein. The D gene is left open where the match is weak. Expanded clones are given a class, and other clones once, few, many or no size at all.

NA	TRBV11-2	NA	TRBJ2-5	TGTGCCAGCAGAAAGCCGGGACAAAGGGAAGAGACCCAGTACTTC	CASRKPGQREETQYF
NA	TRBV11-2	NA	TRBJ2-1	TGTGCCAGCAGCGAACTGGAGGGCCGGCATGAGCAGTTCTTC	CASSELEGRHEQFF
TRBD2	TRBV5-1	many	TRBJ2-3	TGCGCCAGCAGCCGGGGGGACTCCACAGATACGCAGTATTTT	CASSRGDSTDTQYF
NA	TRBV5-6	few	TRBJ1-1	TGTGCCAGCAGCTCCCTGGGGAACTCTAACACTGAAGCTTTCTTT	CASSSLGNSNTEAFF
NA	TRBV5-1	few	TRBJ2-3	TGCGCCAGCAGCTTGGAAGGCAGGGGATACACAGATACGCAGTATTTT	CASSLEGRGYTDTQYF
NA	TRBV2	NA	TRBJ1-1	TGTGCCAGCAGTGTAGTAGGGTCTGACACTGAAGCTTTCTTT	CASSVVGSDTEAFF
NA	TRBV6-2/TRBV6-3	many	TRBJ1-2	TGTGCCAGCAGGGGCGGATATGGCTACACCTTC	CASRGGYGYTF
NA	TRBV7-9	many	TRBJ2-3	TGTGCCAGCAGCCGAGGGGGGTCCTACACAGATACGCAGTATTTT	CASSRGGSYTDTQYF
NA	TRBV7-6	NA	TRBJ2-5	TGTGCCAGCAGCCTTATAGGGTTCGAGACCCAGTACTTC	CASSLIGFETQYF
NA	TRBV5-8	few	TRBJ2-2	TGTGCCAGCAGCTTTTATGCCGGGGAGCTGTTTTTT	CASSFYAGELFF
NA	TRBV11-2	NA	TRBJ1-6	TGTGCCAGCACAAACCGGGCCGCCATAAATTCACCCCTCCACTTT	CASTNRAAINSPLHF
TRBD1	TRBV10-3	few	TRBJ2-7	TGTGCCATCAGTGAGCTTCAGGGGGCAGTCCACGAGCAGTACTTC	CAISELQGAVHEQYF
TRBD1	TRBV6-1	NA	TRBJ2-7	TGTGCCAGCAGGCCCGATAAGTGGGACAGGGGCTACGAGCAGTACTTC	CASRPDKWDRGYEQYF
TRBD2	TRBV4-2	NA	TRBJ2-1	TGTGCCAGCACCAAGAGTGGGGCGGGAGGCACCTACAATGAGCAGTTCTTC	CASTKSGAGGTYNEQFF
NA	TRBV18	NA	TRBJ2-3	TGTGCCAGCTCACCGCTGGAGAGGTGGCGGACAGATACGCAGTATTTT	CASSPLERWRTDTQYF
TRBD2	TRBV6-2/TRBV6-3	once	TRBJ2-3	TGTGCCAGCAGTTATGGAGCGGGGGTGGTCCCAGATACGCAGTATTTT	CASSYGAGVVPDTQYF
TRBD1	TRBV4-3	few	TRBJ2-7	TGCGCCAGCAGCCAAGATAGCACAGGGGCTGGGTACGAGCAGTACTTC	CASSQDSTGAGYEQYF
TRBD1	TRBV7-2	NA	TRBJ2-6	TGTGCCAGCAGCCTTGGACAGGGGGCCTTCGGGGCCAACGTCCTGACTTTC	CASSLGQGAFGANVLTF
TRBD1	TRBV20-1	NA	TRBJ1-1	TGCAGTGCCAGACAGGGGGCCTCTCTATTGAACACTGAAGCTTTCTTT	CSARQGASLLNTEAFF
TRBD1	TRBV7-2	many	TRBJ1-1	TGTGCCAGCAGCCGAGGACCGGGACAGGGTATGAACACTGAAGCTTTCTTT	CASSRGPGQGMNTEAFF
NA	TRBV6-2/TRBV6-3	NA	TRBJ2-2	TGTGCCAGCAGTGACTGGGGGGCCCACACCGGGGAGCTGTTTTTT	CASSDWGAHTGELFF
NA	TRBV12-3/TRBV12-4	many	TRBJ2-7	TGTGCCAGCACCCAAACCGGGAAAACCTACGAGCAGTACTTC	CASTQTGKTYEQYF
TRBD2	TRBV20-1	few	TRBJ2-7	TGCAGTACCGAGGCGGGAGCGTCCTACGAGCAGTACTTC	CSTEAGASYEQYF
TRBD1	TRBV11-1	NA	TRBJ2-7	TGTGCCAGCAGCTGGGGACAGGTGGAGGACGAGCAGTACTTC	CASSWGQVEDEQYF
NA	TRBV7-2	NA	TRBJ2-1	TGTGCCAGCAGCTCAAACACAGGCGGGTCCTACAATGAGCAGTTCTTC	CASSSNTGGSYNEQFF
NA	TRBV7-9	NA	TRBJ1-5	TGTGCCAGCAGCTTAAATTCAGTAGGACAGCCCCAGCATTTT	CASSLNSVGQPQHF
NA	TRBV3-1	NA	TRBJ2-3	TGTGCCAGCAGCCAAGATTTAGGTACACCCACAGATACGCAGTATTTT	CASSQDLGTPTDTQYF
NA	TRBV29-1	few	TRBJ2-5	TGCAGCGTTGTGAAGTACCAAGAGACCCAGTACTTC	CSVVKYQETQYF
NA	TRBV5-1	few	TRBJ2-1	TGCGCCAGCAGCATAATTAACAGATACAATGAGCAGTTCTTC	CASSIINRYNEQFF
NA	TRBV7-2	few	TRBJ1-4	TGTGCCAGCAGCCTGGGGGGGGCCCTCGGCGGTGAAAAACTGTTTTTT	CASSLGGALGGEKLFF
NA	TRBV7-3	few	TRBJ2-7	TGTGCCAGCAGCTTAGACAGCGACTCCTACGAGCAGTACTTC	CASSLDSDSYEQYF
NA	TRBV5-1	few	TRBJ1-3	TGCGCCAGCAGCGGCGGGGCCTCTGGAAACACCATATATTTT	CASSGGASGNTIYF
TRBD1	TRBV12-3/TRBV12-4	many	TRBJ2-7	TGTGCCAGCAGTCCTGGGACAGGGGGCACCTACGAGCAGTACTTC	CASSPGTGGTYEQYF